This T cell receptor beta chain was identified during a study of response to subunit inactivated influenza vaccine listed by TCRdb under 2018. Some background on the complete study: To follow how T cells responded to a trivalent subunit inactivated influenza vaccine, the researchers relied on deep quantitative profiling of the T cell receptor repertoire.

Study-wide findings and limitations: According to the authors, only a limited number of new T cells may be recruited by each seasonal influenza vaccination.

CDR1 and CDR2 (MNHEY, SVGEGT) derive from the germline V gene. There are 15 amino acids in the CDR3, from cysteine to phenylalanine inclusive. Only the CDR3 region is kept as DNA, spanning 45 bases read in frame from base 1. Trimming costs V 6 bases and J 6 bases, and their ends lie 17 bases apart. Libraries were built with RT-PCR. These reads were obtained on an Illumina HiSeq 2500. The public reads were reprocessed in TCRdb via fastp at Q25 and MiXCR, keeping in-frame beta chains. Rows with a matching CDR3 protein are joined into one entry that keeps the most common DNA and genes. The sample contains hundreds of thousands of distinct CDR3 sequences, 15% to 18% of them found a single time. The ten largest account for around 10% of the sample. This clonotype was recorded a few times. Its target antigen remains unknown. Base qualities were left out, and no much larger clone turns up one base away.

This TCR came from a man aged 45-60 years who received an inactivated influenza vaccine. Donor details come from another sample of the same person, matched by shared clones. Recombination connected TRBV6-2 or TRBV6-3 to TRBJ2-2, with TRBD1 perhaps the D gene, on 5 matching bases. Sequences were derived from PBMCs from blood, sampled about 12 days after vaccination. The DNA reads TGTGCCAGCAGCCCCGACAGATTTAAGGCCGGGGAGCTGTTTTTT. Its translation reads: CASSPDRFKAGELFF.